This TCR beta chain was sequenced in a study of T cell repertoires in cytomegalovirus infection. Losses at the gene ends were 3 bases for V and 8 bases for J; bases not matched to a gene: 11. Germline assignment: CDR1 SGHKS and CDR2 YYEKEE (reference sequence). This CDR3 has 15 amino acids. From the reads, TCRdb called clonotypes with MiXCR, one entry per CDR3 protein. The sample lists more than 85,000 distinct CDR3 sequences; around 22% were seen once. This chain connects TRBV5-5 to TRBJ1-2; TRBD1 matches at 9 bases. The clonotype originates from a human donor in good health (CMV status not recorded). Some clones in this sample may be carry-over from other donors' samples. The sequenced material came from CD8+ T cells from PBMCs. The CDR3 DNA reads as TGTGCCAGCAGCTCCCGGGACAGGGTGCAATCGGGCTACACCTTC. Translation: CASSSRDRVQSGYTF.